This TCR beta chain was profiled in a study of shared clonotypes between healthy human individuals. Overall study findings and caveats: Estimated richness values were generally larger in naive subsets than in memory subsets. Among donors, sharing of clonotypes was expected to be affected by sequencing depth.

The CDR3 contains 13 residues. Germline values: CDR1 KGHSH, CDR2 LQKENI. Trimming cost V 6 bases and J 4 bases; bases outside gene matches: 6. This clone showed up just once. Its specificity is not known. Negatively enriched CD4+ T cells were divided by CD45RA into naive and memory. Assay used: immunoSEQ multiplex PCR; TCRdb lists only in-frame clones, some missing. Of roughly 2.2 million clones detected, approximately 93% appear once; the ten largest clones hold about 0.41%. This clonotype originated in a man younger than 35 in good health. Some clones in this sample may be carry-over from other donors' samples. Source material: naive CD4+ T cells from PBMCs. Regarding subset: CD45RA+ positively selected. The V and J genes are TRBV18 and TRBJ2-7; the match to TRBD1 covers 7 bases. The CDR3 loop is CASSGRDRYEQYF. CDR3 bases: TGTGCCAGCTCTGGACGGGACAGATACGAGCAGTACTTC.